These 21 T cell receptor beta chains originate from one sample sequenced in a study of breast tumors, draining lymph nodes, adjacent tissues. MiXCR, applied by TCRdb to the multiplex PCR reads, yields one record per CDR3 protein. Of 150,000 to 250,000 distinct CDR3 sequences in the sample, approximately 33% were seen once. Breast cancer patients provided tissue from their axillary draining lymph nodes. The material sequenced was axillary lymph node tissue. Receptors were obtained from a female donor with breast cancer. Some clones in this sample may be carry-over from other donors' samples.

This clonotype has at least ten counts. This chain links TRBV6-2 or TRBV6-3 with TRBJ2-2; 11 nucleotides agree with TRBD2. The CDR3 totals 15 residues. The V gene's germline CDR1 is MNHEY and CDR2 SVGEGT. Germline trimming cut 5 bases from V and 4 bases from J; bases unmatched to any gene: 3. For the CDR3, the DNA is TGTGCCAGCAGTCATAGCGGGAGGGCCACCGGGGAGCTGTTTTTT. Protein product: CASSHSGRATGELFF.

This clonotype was seen many times. V usage is TRBV29-1 and J usage is TRBJ1-6, with D unresolved. V shed 4 bases and J shed 10 bases, with 29 bases lying between them. Germline V gene lookup returns CDR1 SQVTM and CDR2 ANQGSEA. This CDR3 has 18 amino acids. The CDR3: CSVGSIRSEGRVRSPLHF. In DNA form, the CDR3 reads TGCAGCGTTGGCTCAATTAGGAGTGAGGGAAGGGTACGGTCACCCCTCCACTTT.

In the case of this clonotype: Because the CDR3's place on the DNA is in doubt, the DNA is left out and the CDR3 is given as listed by TCRdb. This chain links TRBV7-2 with TRBJ2-1; the D segment call TRBD2 is taken from the table without a DNA check. Germline V gives CDR1 SGHTA, CDR2 FQGNSA. The CDR3 spans 21 residues, counting both ends. CDR3 loop: CASSFYICSARRASWFNEQFF.

In this sample, this clonotype turned up many times. The rearrangement joins TRBV5-1 to TRBJ1-5; perhaps TRBD1 as D (5 bases). The germline CDR1 and CDR2 sequences are SGHRS and YFSETQ. The CDR3 has 13 residues. The ends were cut back, 2 bases at V and 7 bases at J, with 10 bases in the middle. The CDR3 sequence: CASSFYWGQPQHF. The CDR3 DNA reads as TGCGCCAGCAGCTTTTATTGGGGCCAGCCCCAGCATTTT.

Ten or more counts support this clonotype. V gene TRBV7-9 combines with J gene TRBJ2-5; 8 bases map to TRBD1. CDR3 length: 16 amino acids. V was pared by 6 bases and J by 7 bases, with 16 bases of the junction left unmatched. Germline CDR1 is SEHNR and CDR2 is FQNEAQ (reference sequence). The CDR3 DNA is TGTGCCAGCAGTCGCATAACAGGGGGTCTACGGGGGACCCAGTACTTC. Translation gives CASSRITGGLRGTQYF.

This clonotype occurred many times. The chain couples TRBV6-1 to TRBJ1-2; 9 bases match TRBD1. Germline V lookup: CDR1 MNHNS, CDR2 SASEGT. The CDR3 length is 15 residues. The ends lost 2 bases at V and 6 bases at J; junction bases unmatched: 7. The CDR3, as DNA: TGTGCCAGCAGTGAACCCGGACAGGGGTTCGATGGCTACACCTTC. The encoded protein is CASSEPGQGFDGYTF.

Ten or more counts support this clonotype. The chain uses TRBV5-6 and TRBJ2-7; D is unclear. Per germline, CDR1 SGHDT and CDR2 YYEEEE. V dropped 3 bases and J dropped 2 bases, with 3 bases sitting between them. The CDR3 runs 11 residues. The CDR3 DNA reads TGTGCCAGCAGCTATGCCTACGAGCAGTACTTC. Translated, it gives CASSYAYEQYF.

A word on this clonotype: This sequence may be a read error, since a much larger clone differs from it by one base. The conserved final phenylalanine or tryptophan is absent from the CDR3, which likely points to a read error. The chain employs TRBV27 and TRBJ1-4, with D maybe TRBD1 (5 bases). V was pared by 10 bases and J by 7 bases, with 19 bases between. Germline V gene sequence: CDR1 MNHEY, CDR2 SMNVEV (reference sequence). The CDR3 runs to 14 residues. CDR3 sequence (DNA): TGTGCCATCTCGAAGGGGTCAGGTAGTGAAAAACTGTTTCTT. It yields the protein CAISKGSGSEKLFL.

Comments on this clonotype: The junction differs from germline at one of its ends, possibly a read error. The gene calls are TRBV9 and TRBJ2-1; perhaps TRBD1 as D (5 bases). Germline V gives CDR1 SGDLS, CDR2 YYNGEE. This CDR3 spans 14 amino acids. This CDR3 reads CASSVDGAYNEQSF. In nucleotides, the CDR3 is TGTGCCAGCAGCGTAGATGGGGCGTACAATGAGCAGTCCTTC.

The gene calls are TRBV6-6 and TRBJ1-6; tentatively, D is TRBD1 (6 bases). The germline gives CDR1 MNHNY, CDR2 SVGAGI (reference sequence). V was clipped by 9 bases and J by 9 bases, with 15 bases between them. The CDR3 loop spans 13 amino acids. The CDR3 loop reads CARRGWESSPLHF. Here the CDR3 DNA reads TGTGCCAGGAGGGGGTGGGAGAGTTCACCCCTCCACTTT.

Regarding this clonotype: A much larger clone lies one base from this, so it may be a read error. A read error is likely, as this CDR3 ends without the conserved phenylalanine or tryptophan. The chain has TRBV18 and TRBJ1-2; D gene uncertain. This CDR3 comprises 15 residues. Germline CDR1 is KGHSH and CDR2 is LQKENI. Deletions cut 3 bases from V and 3 bases from J, with 14 bases between. CDR3 protein: CASSPSDAGYYGYTL. CDR3 nucleotide sequence: TGTGCCAGCTCACCCTCAGACGCAGGTTACTATGGCTACACCCTC.

The chain uses TRBV20-1 and TRBJ1-2, with TRBD1 matching over 8 bases. Trimming removed 5 bases from V and 7 bases from J; junction bases left unmatched: 6. The length of the CDR3 is 12 residues. Germline assignment: CDR1 DFQATT and CDR2 SNEGSKA (reference sequence). The CDR3 sequence is CSADRGYRGYTF. CDR3 coding DNA: TGCAGTGCTGACAGGGGCTACCGTGGCTACACCTTC.

The chain joins TRBV2 to TRBJ2-7; tentative D call: TRBD1 (6 bases). Germline V gives CDR1 SNHLY, CDR2 FYNNEI. V gave up 8 bases and J gave up 6 bases, with 32 bases separating them. The CDR3 is 18 amino acids. CDR3 region: CASCLQQGQETQYGEQYF. The CDR3 DNA sequence: TGTGCCAGCTGTTTACAACAGGGACAAGAGACCCAGTACGGCGAGCAGTACTTC. The variable domain in full, completed from reference TRBV2 and TRBJ2-7, reads EPEVTQTPSHQVTQMGQEVILRCVPISNHLYFYWYRQILGQKVEFLVSFYNNEISEKSEIFDDQFSVERPDGSNFTLKIRSTKLEDSAMYFCASCLQQGQETQYGEQYFGPGTRLTVT.

Turning to this clonotype: A much larger clone lies a single base off, so this may be a read error. The rearrangement uses TRBV10-2 and TRBJ2-7, with TRBD1 as a possible D gene (5 bases). CDR1 and CDR2 (germline): WSHSY, SAAADI. The CDR3 is 15 amino acids. The CDR3 DNA follows: TGCGACAGCAGTGAGGACGCGACAGCTTCCTACGAGCAGTACTTC. It yields the protein CDSSEDATASYEQYF.

In the case of this clonotype: Being one base from a much bigger clone, this may be a read error. The CDR3 region is CSARDQQRGAGDTQYF. The CDR3 DNA sequence: TGCAGTGCTAGAGATCAACAGCGGGGGGCTGGAGATACGCAGTATTTT. The V and J genes are TRBV20-1 and TRBJ2-3, with 9 bases identical to TRBD2. The ends lost 0 bases at V and 5 bases at J; junction bases unmatched: 9. The CDR3 loop spans 16 amino acids. Per the germline V gene, CDR1 is DFQATT and CDR2 is SNEGSKA (reference sequence).

The chain recombines TRBV18 with TRBJ2-2; D not certain. The CDR3 sequence is 15 residues long. Deletions cut 3 bases from V and 1 base from J, with 9 bases between. From germline, CDR1 is KGHSH and CDR2 LQKENI. The CDR3 loop is CASSPKGGNTGELFF. CDR3 coding DNA: TGTGCCAGCTCACCGAAAGGTGGGAACACCGGGGAGCTGTTTTTT.

About this clonotype itself: A much more abundant neighbour one base away suggests this may be a read error. This chain links TRBV9 with TRBJ2-3; D possibly corresponds to TRBD1 (6 bases). V was pared by 7 bases and J by 6 bases, with 12 bases between. This CDR3 comprises 12 residues. CDR1 and CDR2 (germline): SGDLS, YYNGEE. CDR3 DNA: TGTGCCAGCGGGACAAGGGGGGATACGCAGTATTTT. This encodes CASGTRGDTQYF. The full variable domain, its missing parts supplied by reference TRBV9 and TRBJ2-3, is DSGVTQTPKHLITATGQRVTLRCSPRSGDLSVYWYQQSLDQGLQFLIQYYNGEERAKGNILERFSAQQFPDLHSELNLSSLELGDSALYFCASGTRGDTQYFGPGTRLTVL.

Comments on this clonotype: A read error may be the cause here, since a much bigger clone is one base away. The rearrangement uses TRBV19 and TRBJ2-1; 11 bases are a match to TRBD2. Germline V gene data show CDR1 as LNHDA and CDR2 as SQIVND (reference sequence). V lost 2 bases and J lost 11; bases outside the gene matches: 5. The CDR3 is 14 residues long. Here the CDR3 reads CASSIRLAGGKQFF. Here the CDR3 DNA reads TGTGCCAGTAGTATACGGCTAGCGGGAGGAAAGCAGTTCTTC.

This clonotype has ten or more counts. The J gene is TRBJ2-5, the V gene TRBV7-9, with TRBD2 identical over 8 bases. Trimming removed 2 bases from V and 1 base from J; junction bases left unmatched: 6. In germline, CDR1 is SEHNR, CDR2 FQNEAQ (reference sequence). The CDR3 spans 16 residues. CDR3 bases: TGTGCCAGCAGCTTATCGGCGGGGGGCGGCCAAGAGACCCAGTACTTC. This codes for CASSLSAGGGQETQYF.

The chain joins TRBV20-1 to TRBJ1-1; D uncertain. V lost 5 bases and J 8 bases, leaving 9 bases between the germline ends. The germline gives CDR1 DFQATT, CDR2 SNEGSKA (reference sequence). The CDR3 contains 10 residues. CDR3 loop: CSALGVEAFF. DNA for the CDR3: TGCAGTGCTCTGGGAGTCGAAGCTTTCTTT.

The rearrangement uses TRBV30 and TRBJ2-7, with a tentative D call TRBD2 (6 bases). Germline V lookup: CDR1 GTSNPN, CDR2 SVGIG (reference sequence). This CDR3 contains 14 residues. V was shortened by 0 bases and J by 3 bases, with 12 bases between the two germline ends. The CDR3 reads CAWSVLGLNYEQYF. In DNA, the CDR3 is TGTGCCTGGAGTGTACTTGGACTAAACTACGAGCAGTACTTC.